This TCR beta chain emerged from a study of PD-L1 blockade in urothelial cancer. This sample's time point: pretreatment peripheral blood. There were between 1 and 8 samples from each patient, taken pretreatment and on-treatment. Looked up from germline, CDR1 is LNHDA and CDR2 is SQIVND (reference sequence). This CDR3 region has 16 residues. Trimming pared 5 bases from V and 5 bases from J, leaving 21 bases between. The protocol was immunoSEQ multiplex PCR, while the TCRdb copy is restricted to in-frame clones and leaves out a portion. This sample has tens of thousands of clones, with around 81% found just once.

The rearrangement links TRBV19 to TRBJ1-1; perhaps TRBD1 as D (6 bases). The TCR was taken from a man older than 75 with urothelial cancer. This specimen was PBMCs, taken around atezolizumab (anti-PD-L1) treatment. The CDR3, as DNA: TGTGCCAGTAGTCGGTCAGGGGTCGCCGGCGGAACTGAAGCTTTCTTT. Translated, it gives CASSRSGVAGGTEAFF.